A single sample is the source of the 5 T cell receptor beta chains below, sequenced in a study of blood T cell repertoires in COVID-19. Generated by immunoSEQ multiplex PCR, the TCRdb table keeps only in-frame clones and is missing some. The sample holds approximately 120,000 clones; 80% to 90% are singletons and the top ten take less than 1.5%. Source material: peripheral blood. The receptors originated from a human donor in a cohort sampled during active COVID-19.

Only one count was recorded for this clone. The rearrangement joins TRBV7-9 to TRBJ1-2, with a tentative D call TRBD1 (5 bases). V was clipped by 1 base and J by 4 bases, with 7 bases between them. Germline loops: CDR1 SEHNR, CDR2 FQNEAQ (reference sequence). The CDR3 runs 13 residues. In DNA form, the CDR3 reads TGTGCCAGCAGCTTAGGGGGCAGCTATGGCTACACCTTC. Its protein is CASSLGGSYGYTF.

This chain links TRBV11-3 with TRBJ1-1; D not certain. This CDR3 region has 13 residues. Germline V lookup: CDR1 SGHNT, CDR2 YENEEA. V was shortened by 3 bases and J by 1 base, with 6 bases between the two germline ends. The CDR3 loop is CASSFSGNTEAFF. In DNA form, the CDR3 reads TGTGCCAGCAGCTTTTCCGGGAACACTGAAGCTTTCTTT.

The chain has TRBV7-7 and TRBJ2-5, with TRBD2 matching 10 bases. The ends lost 3 bases at V and 4 bases at J; junction bases unmatched: 2. Germline V CDR1 and CDR2: SSHAT, FNYEAQ (reference sequence). The CDR3 has 14 residues. CDR3 nucleotides: TGTGCCAGCAGCTTTAGCGGGAGGCGAGAGACCCAGTACTTC. This translates into CASSFSGRRETQYF.

The gene calls are TRBV19 and TRBJ1-1; the D is unclear. CDR3 length equals 17 residues. CDR1 and CDR2 (germline): LNHDA, SQIVND (reference sequence). V was trimmed by 1 base and J by 1 base, leaving 16 bases between them. The chain's CDR3 is CASSIAPGAPKNTEAFF. The DNA for the CDR3 is TGTGCCAGTAGTATAGCCCCCGGAGCCCCCAAGAACACTGAAGCTTTCTTT. The full variable domain, with the rest looked up from reference TRBV19 and TRBJ1-1, is DGGITQSPKYLFRKEGQNVTLSCEQNLNHDAMYWYRQDPGQGLRLIYYSQIVNDFQKGDIAEGYSVSREKKESFPLTVTSAQKNPTAFYLCASSIAPGAPKNTEAFFGQGTRLTVV.

V gene TRBV2 combines with J gene TRBJ2-7; TRBD1 agrees at 9 bases. CDR1 is SNHLY, CDR2 FYNNEI, per germline. V dropped 2 bases and J dropped 6; count of bases not matched to a gene: 8. The CDR3 spans 15 residues. Here the CDR3 reads CASSERQGQGSEQYF. Written as DNA, the CDR3 is TGTGCCAGCAGTGAAAGACAAGGACAGGGGAGCGAGCAGTACTTC.